These 14 T cell receptor beta chains originate from one sample sequenced in a study of blood T cells in healthy people across ages. PCR was performed a second time for about 7 to 11 cycles using a sample-barcoded 5' primer and a J-beta primer mix. One entry per CDR3 protein, called by TCRdb with MiXCR from the 5' RACE reads. The sample shows 950,000 to 1,200,000 distinct CDR3 sequences, 35% to 45% of them seen only once. Sequenced: blood. The receptors originated from a man between 18 and 35 years old in good health.

This clonotype was seen a few times. The chain carries TRBV7-2 and TRBJ2-6, with TRBD1 matching over 8 bases. Germline V gives CDR1 SGHTA, CDR2 FQGNSA. CDR3 length: 16 residues. V was pared by 7 bases and J by 0 bases, with 5 bases of the junction left unmatched. CDR3 sequence (DNA): TGTGCCAGCACGGGACAGGAAGTCTCTGGGGCCAACGTCCTGACTTTC. Translated, it gives CASTGQEVSGANVLTF.

This clonotype was counted ten times or more. Germline is not matched at one junction end, which may reflect a read error. The J gene is TRBJ1-1, the V gene TRBV4-1; unclear D gene. The CDR3 consists of 14 residues. CDR1 is MGHRA and CDR2 is YSYEKL in the germline V gene. DNA for the CDR3: TGTGCCAGCAGCCAAGAAGGAATGAACACTGAAGCTTTCTTT. This translates into CASSQEGMNTEAFF.

J is TRBJ2-3 and V is TRBV6-1, with TRBD2 matching over 7 bases. Germline V gene sequence: CDR1 MNHNS, CDR2 SASEGT. The CDR3 spans 17 residues. V shed 1 base and J 5 bases; nucleotides not matched to a gene: 12. Here the CDR3 DNA reads TGTGCCAGCAGTGAAGATGCGGGGGTTGGGGAGGGAGATACGCAGTATTTT. Its translation: CASSEDAGVGEGDTQYF.

A few counts support this clonotype. The chain couples TRBV6-1 to TRBJ1-5; 7 bases agree with TRBD1. The V gene's germline CDR1 is MNHNS and CDR2 SASEGT. This CDR3 spans 18 amino acids. With V trimmed by 5 bases and J by 4 bases, 17 bases remained unmatched. In DNA, the CDR3 is TGTGCCAGCAGTCCAGCGACAGGGTGGGGTCGGGTAAATCAGCCCCAGCATTTT. This translates into CASSPATGWGRVNQPQHF.

This clonotype came up once. This chain connects TRBV18 to TRBJ1-1, with D unresolved. This CDR3 has 15 amino acids. Per the germline V gene, CDR1 is KGHSH and CDR2 is LQKENI. Trimming removed 2 bases from V and 11 bases from J, with 21 bases in between. CDR3: CASSPRVSGSQAAFF. DNA of the CDR3: TGTGCCAGCTCACCAAGGGTGAGCGGGTCTCAAGCGGCTTTCTTT.

The CDR3 region has the DNA TGCGCCAGCAGCTTCCGGACAGGGGAGAACTATGGCTACACCTTC. Translation: CASSFRTGENYGYTF. The chain has TRBV4-1 and TRBJ1-2, with TRBD1 matching 9 bases. CDR3 length: 15 residues. Trimming removed 5 bases from V and 2 bases from J; junction bases left unmatched: 6. Per germline, CDR1 MGHRA and CDR2 YSYEKL.

In its sample, this clonotype was seen a few times. This chain uses TRBV10-2 with TRBJ2-7; D possibly corresponds to TRBD2 (5 bases). Germline V CDR1 and CDR2: WSHSY, SAAADI. This CDR3 is built from 13 residues. The V end was cut by 5 bases, the J end by 3 bases, with 11 bases between. This CDR3 is CASSPGEFYEQYF. CDR3 DNA sequence: TGCGCCAGCAGTCCCGGGGAGTTCTACGAGCAGTACTTC.

This sequence joins TRBV20-1 and TRBJ2-3, with TRBD2 matching 10 bases. Germline assignment: CDR1 DFQATT and CDR2 SNEGSKA (reference sequence). The junction had 5 bases not matched to a gene; V was cut back by 4 bases and J by 4 bases. The CDR3 runs to 14 residues. Here the CDR3 DNA reads TGCAGTGCTACCTTAAGCGGGGGGGCAGATACGCAGTATTTT. Amino acid sequence: CSATLSGGADTQYF.

This clonotype has just a few counts. The chain has TRBV20-1 and TRBJ2-3; 10 bases match TRBD2. Germline CDR1 and CDR2: DFQATT and SNEGSKA (reference sequence). V was clipped by 0 bases and J by 0 bases; unmatched bases: 6. The CDR3 spans 17 residues. The CDR3 DNA reads as TGCAGTGCTAGAGAGTGGGTACTAGCGGGGAGCACAGATACGCAGTATTTT. As protein: CSAREWVLAGSTDTQYF.

This clonotype was observed a handful of times. The chain employs TRBV7-9 and TRBJ2-1; the match to TRBD1 covers 7 bases. The CDR3 has 14 residues. Germline-derived CDR1 and CDR2 are SEHNR and FQNEAQ (reference sequence). With 8 bases clipped from V and 6 bases from J, the junction kept 10 bases outside the gene matches. CDR3 residues: CASPGTEVTNEQFF. CDR3 DNA: TGTGCCAGCCCCGGGACAGAGGTTACCAATGAGCAGTTCTTC.

This clonotype has just a few counts. The chain uses TRBV5-1 and TRBJ2-1, with D perhaps TRBD2 (5 bases). V lost 2 bases and J 4 bases, leaving 13 bases between the germline ends. There are 15 residues in the CDR3. The germline gives CDR1 SGHRS, CDR2 YFSETQ. CDR3 region: CASSLTGEGYNEQFF. Here the CDR3 DNA reads TGCGCCAGCAGCTTAACCGGGGAAGGGTACAATGAGCAGTTCTTC.

The sample holds a few counts of this clonotype. The rearrangement links TRBV7-2 to TRBJ2-7; D is ambiguous. The CDR3 contains 13 residues. Germline CDR1 SGHTA, CDR2 FQGNSA. V lost 0 bases and J 5 bases, leaving 8 bases between the germline ends. The CDR3 loop reads CASSLAPRDEQYF. The CDR3 DNA follows: TGTGCCAGCAGCTTAGCCCCCCGGGACGAGCAGTACTTC.

This clonotype was seen more than once but under ten times. The V call is TRBV6-2 or TRBV6-3, the J call TRBJ1-5, with D uncertain. The CDR3 length is 14 residues. Germline CDR1 reads MNHEY; CDR2 reads SVGEGT. The V end lost 5 bases, the J end lost 7 bases, and 15 bases lay between the germline ends. CDR3 protein: CASSPAGPRQPQHF. The CDR3, as DNA: TGTGCCAGCAGTCCAGCAGGCCCGCGGCAGCCCCAGCATTTT.

This clonotype was observed a few times. The chain employs TRBV14 and TRBJ1-5; 9 bases agree with TRBD1. The CDR3 runs to 14 residues. The V segment lost 2 bases and the J segment 10 bases; nucleotides outside the gene matches: 6. Germline V gene sequence: CDR1 SGHDN, CDR2 FVKESK. The CDR3 sequence is CASSQPGQGTPQHF. For the CDR3, the DNA is TGTGCCAGCAGCCAACCGGGACAGGGAACTCCCCAGCATTTT. Based on the CDR3 plus reference TRBV14 and TRBJ1-5, the full variable domain is EAGVTQFPSHSVIEKGQTVTLRCDPISGHDNLYWYRRVMGKEIKFLLHFVKESKQDESGMPNNRFLAERTGGTYSTLKVQPAELEDSGVYFCASSQPGQGTPQHFGDGTRLSIL.